The text below deals with one T cell receptor beta chain. Clones were sequenced by immunoSEQ multiplex PCR, and TCRdb holds only the in-frame ones, with some missing. This table holds around 46,000 clones, about 90% found once. The CDR3 runs to 15 residues. V shed 5 bases, J shed 6 bases, and the junction held 9 bases outside the gene matches. Germline CDR1 MNHNS, CDR2 SASEGT. These data come from a study of OX40 agonist ivuxolimab in advanced cancers. In the study overall: Anti-PD-1, anti-PD-L1 or anti-CTLA-4 therapy given earlier was allowed, and 30% to 45% had some.

The sequences come from CD4+ or CD8+ T cells sorted from blood, collected in a trial of the OX40 agonist ivuxolimab. The receptor's source is an adult with an advanced solid tumor such as melanoma, head and neck, liver or kidney cancer. The rearrangement joins TRBV6-1 to TRBJ1-5; TRBD1 matches 8 bases. CDR3 sequence (DNA): TGTGCCAGCAGTCCCCAGACAGGGGTCGGTCAGCCCCAGCATTTT. Translated, it gives CASSPQTGVGQPQHF.